There are many counts of the clone carrying this T cell receptor (beta chain). The antigen remains unidentified. The data were taken from a study of identifying expanded T cells in peripheral blood. Findings and caveats of the study: Two-week clone count variance significantly increased as total template count grew.

The V gene end was trimmed by 9 bases and the J gene end by 7 bases; junction bases not matched to a gene: 8. The V gene's germline CDR1 is LNHDA and CDR2 SQIVND (reference sequence). This CDR3 region has 13 residues. During the collection period, no donor immune events like infections were recorded. Sequenced by immunoSEQ multiplex PCR; TCRdb stores in-frame clones only, minus some. The repertoire holds 90,000 to 110,000 clones, 88% seen once, with just under 8.5% in the top ten. Sequenced input: blood. This rearrangement joins TRBV19 to TRBJ2-2; TRBD1 matches at 7 bases. This receptor was obtained from a person between 18 and 75 years old in good health. CDR3 amino acids: CASTQGPGGELFF. The CDR3 DNA reads as TGTGCCAGCACACAGGGGCCTGGCGGGGAGCTGTTTTTT. The full variable domain, its missing parts supplied by reference TRBV19 and TRBJ2-2, is DGGITQSPKYLFRKEGQNVTLSCEQNLNHDAMYWYRQDPGQGLRLIYYSQIVNDFQKGDIAEGYSVSREKKESFPLTVTSAQKNPTAFYLCASTQGPGGELFFGEGSRLTVL.